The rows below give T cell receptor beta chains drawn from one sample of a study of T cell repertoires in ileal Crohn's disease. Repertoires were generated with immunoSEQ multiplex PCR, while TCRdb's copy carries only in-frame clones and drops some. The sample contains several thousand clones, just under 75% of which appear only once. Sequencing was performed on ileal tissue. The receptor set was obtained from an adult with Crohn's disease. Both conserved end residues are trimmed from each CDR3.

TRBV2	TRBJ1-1	ASSEWGLLRQNTEAF
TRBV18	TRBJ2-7	ASSPPASRDSSYEQY
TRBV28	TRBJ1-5	ASSAQGVASNQPQH
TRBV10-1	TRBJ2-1	ASSESSGRFDEQF
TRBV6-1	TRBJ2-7	ASSEGPGLSPSEQY
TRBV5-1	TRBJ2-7	ASSLARGESDEQY
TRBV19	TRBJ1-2	ASTSGRANRDDGYT
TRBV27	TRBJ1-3	ASSPNGVGSGNTIY
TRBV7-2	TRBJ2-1	ASSFSLYSNEQF
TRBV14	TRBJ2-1	ASSRSTVTSPNEQF
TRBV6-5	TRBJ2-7	ASSYSFEGDYEQY
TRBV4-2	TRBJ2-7	ASSPGGGRDEQY
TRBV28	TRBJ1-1	ASSLLGGNTEAF
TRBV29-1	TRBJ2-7	SVETGTYEQY
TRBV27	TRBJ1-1	ASSPFGRANTEAF
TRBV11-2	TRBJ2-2	ASSLLPYTGELF
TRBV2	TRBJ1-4	ASSEKRGLGEKLF
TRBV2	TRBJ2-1	ASSYNNEQF
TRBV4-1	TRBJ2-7	ASSQEGTSNHEQY
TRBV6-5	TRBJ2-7	ASSYHRDRPYEQY
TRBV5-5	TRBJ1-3	ASSLAGSGNTIY
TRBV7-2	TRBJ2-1	ASSLPGSHNEQF
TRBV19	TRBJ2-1	ASGSGTRYNEQF
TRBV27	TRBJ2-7	ASSSRDSNYEQY
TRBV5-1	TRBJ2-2	ASSLDPSGNTGELF
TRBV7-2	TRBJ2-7	ASTPGTSGRFYEQY
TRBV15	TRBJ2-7	ATSRDDTGRSYEQY
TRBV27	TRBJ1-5	ASSSGGVYQPQH
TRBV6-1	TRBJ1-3	ASSEAGRGNTIY
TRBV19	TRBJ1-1	ASRGQGPTEAF
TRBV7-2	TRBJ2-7	ASSLGNRGHEQY
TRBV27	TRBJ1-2	ASRHRSEGYGYT
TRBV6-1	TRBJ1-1	ASSAVVEAF
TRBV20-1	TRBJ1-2	STWTPVGYT
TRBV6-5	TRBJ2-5	ASKRQDEETQY
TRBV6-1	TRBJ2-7	ASSDLAGSWPYEQY
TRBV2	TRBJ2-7	ASRGLAGGFKEQY
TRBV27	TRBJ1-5	ASSLSPRRPQH
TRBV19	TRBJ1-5	ASSIGRAGRGLESNQPQH
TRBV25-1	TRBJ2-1	ASSGGGRAHEQF
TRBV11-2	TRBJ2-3	ASSSGRDTQY
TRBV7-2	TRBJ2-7	ASSPQAAATGEQY
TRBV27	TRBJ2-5	ARRGKETQY
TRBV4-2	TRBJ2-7	ASTTGGAGTHEQY
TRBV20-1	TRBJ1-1	SAGWDPEAF
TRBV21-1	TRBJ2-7	ASRGRGGDSSYEQY
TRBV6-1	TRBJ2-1	ASSEAASGRDEQF
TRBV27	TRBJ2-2	ASSLSGLAAASNTGELF
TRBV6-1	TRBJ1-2	ASSVKGSYGYT
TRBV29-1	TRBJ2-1	SVAKVPGTDLQATIYNEQF
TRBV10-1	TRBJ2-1	ASSRDLSSYNEQF
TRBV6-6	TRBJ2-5	ASSYSGGETQY
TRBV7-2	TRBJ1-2	ASSYDRAAGYT
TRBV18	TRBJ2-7	ASSPPSGAGEQY
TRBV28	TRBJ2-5	ASSSASGDQETQY
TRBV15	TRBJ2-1	ATSRDTNEQF
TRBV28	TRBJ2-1	ASSHPESPTNEQF
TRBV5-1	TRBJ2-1	ASSHGSGASDEQF
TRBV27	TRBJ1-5	ASSPRGRRQPQH